Included here is one TCR beta chain sequence, with context. TCRdb reprocessed the 5' RACE reads, keeping one entry per CDR3 protein, no DNA. The specimen's table records roughly 380,000 distinct CDR3 sequences. This record belongs to a study of T cells expressing NK-cell markers. The CDR3 has 14 amino acids. The germline gives CDR1 SGHRS, CDR2 YFSETQ. The gene calls are TRBV5-1 and TRBJ1-5; there is no DNA to check the TCRdb D call of TRBD1. Sequences were obtained from blood T cells: a sorted CD56 or NKG2C T cell subset, CD4+ or CD8+ T cells, or bulk PBMC T cells (not recorded which). The sequence derives from a man aged 18 to 69 in good health. The CDR3 sequence: CASSLGEGASPQHF.